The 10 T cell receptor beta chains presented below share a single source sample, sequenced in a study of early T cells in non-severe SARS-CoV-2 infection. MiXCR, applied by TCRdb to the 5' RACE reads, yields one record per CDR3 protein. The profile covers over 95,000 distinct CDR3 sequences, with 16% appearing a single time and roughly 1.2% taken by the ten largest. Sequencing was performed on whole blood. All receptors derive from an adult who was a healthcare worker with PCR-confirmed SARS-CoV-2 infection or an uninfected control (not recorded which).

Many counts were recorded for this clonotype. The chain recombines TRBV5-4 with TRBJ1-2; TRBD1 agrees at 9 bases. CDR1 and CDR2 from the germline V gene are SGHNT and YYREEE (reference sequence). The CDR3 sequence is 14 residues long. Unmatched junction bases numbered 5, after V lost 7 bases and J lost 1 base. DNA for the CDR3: TGTGCCAGCGGTCGACAGGGGGTTAACTATGGCTACACCTTC. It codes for CASGRQGVNYGYTF.

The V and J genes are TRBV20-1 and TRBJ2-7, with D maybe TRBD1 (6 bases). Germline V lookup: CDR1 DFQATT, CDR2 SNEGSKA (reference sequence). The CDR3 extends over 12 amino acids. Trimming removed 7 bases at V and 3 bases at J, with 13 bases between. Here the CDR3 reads CSVTQGNYEQYF. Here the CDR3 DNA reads TGCAGTGTTACACAGGGCAACTACGAGCAGTACTTC.

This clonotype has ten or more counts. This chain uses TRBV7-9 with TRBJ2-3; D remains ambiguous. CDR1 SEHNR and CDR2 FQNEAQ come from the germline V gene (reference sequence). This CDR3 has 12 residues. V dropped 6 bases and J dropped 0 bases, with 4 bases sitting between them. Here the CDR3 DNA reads TGTGCCAGCAGTTTAAGCACAGATACGCAGTATTTT. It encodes CASSLSTDTQYF.

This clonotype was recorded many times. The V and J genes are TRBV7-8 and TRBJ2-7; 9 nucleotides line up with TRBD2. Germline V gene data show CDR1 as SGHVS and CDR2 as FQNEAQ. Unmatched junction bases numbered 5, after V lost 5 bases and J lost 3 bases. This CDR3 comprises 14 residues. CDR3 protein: CASSPGLALYEQYF. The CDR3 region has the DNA TGTGCCAGCAGCCCAGGACTAGCGCTCTACGAGCAGTACTTC.

CDR3 DNA: TGTGCCAGCAGCCCGGTCCACTATGGCTACACCTTC. Translated, it gives CASSPVHYGYTF. The V call is TRBV7-9, the J call TRBJ1-2, with D hard to call. Between the trimmed V and J ends, which lost 5 bases and 3 bases, there was a span of 7 bases. Germline V gene lookup returns CDR1 SEHNR and CDR2 FQNEAQ (reference sequence). The CDR3 is 12 residues long.

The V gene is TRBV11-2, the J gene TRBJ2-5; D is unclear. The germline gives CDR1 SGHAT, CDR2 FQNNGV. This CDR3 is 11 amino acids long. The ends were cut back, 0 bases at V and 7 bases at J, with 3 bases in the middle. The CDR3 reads CASSLETTQYF. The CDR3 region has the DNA TGTGCCAGCAGCTTAGAGACGACCCAGTACTTC.

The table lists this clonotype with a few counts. This CDR3 is CASRTGTSGRADTGELFF. CDR3 nucleotides: TGCGCCAGCAGAACCGGGACTAGCGGGAGGGCCGACACCGGGGAGCTGTTTTTT. This sequence joins TRBV23-1 and TRBJ2-2; 16 bases map to TRBD2. TRBV23-1 is assigned to the ORF class and has an uncertain function. Losses at the gene ends were 6 bases for V and 3 bases for J; bases not matched to a gene: 7. The CDR3 covers 18 residues.

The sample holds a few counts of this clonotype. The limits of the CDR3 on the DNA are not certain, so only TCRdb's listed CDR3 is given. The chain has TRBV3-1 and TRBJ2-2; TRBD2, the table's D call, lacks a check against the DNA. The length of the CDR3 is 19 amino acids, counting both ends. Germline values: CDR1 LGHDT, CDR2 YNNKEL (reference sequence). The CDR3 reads CASSQDWTSGGRRAGELFF.

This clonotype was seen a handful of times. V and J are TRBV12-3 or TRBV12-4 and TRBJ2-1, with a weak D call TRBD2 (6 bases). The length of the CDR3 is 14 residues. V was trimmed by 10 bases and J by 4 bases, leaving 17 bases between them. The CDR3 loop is CATLTRERYNEQFF. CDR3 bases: TGTGCCACCTTAACCCGGGAGAGGTACAATGAGCAGTTCTTC.

The CDR3, as DNA: TGCAGTGCTAGAGATTTCGGGAGCTCCTACAATGAGCAGTTCTTC. Protein sequence: CSARDFGSSYNEQFF. This chain links TRBV20-1 with TRBJ2-1; TRBD2 might be the D (6 bases). The CDR3 runs 15 residues. V lost 0 bases and J 0 bases, leaving 9 bases between the germline ends. Germline CDR1 reads DFQATT; CDR2 reads SNEGSKA (reference sequence).